A selection of T cell receptor beta chains follows, all from one sample in a study of OX40 agonist ivuxolimab in advanced cancers. Using immunoSEQ multiplex PCR, the repertoire was profiled, and TCRdb retains in-frame clones only, with some absent. The sample has 70,000 or so clones; roughly 82% are singletons. Sample: CD4+ or CD8+ T cells sorted from blood, taken in a trial of the OX40 agonist ivuxolimab. These receptors all stem from an adult with an advanced solid tumor such as melanoma, head and neck, liver or kidney cancer. The CDR3 runs from the conserved cysteine through the conserved F or W. D genes are given only for firm matches. Size is omitted from some rows. Given values are once, few, many or a class for expanded clones.

abundance | j_gene | v_gene | d_gene | CDR3aa | CDR3nt
NA | TRBJ1-3 | TRBV6-6 | NA | CASSYSGVTGNTIYF | TGTGCCAGCAGTTACTCGGGGGTAACTGGAAACACCATATATTTT
NA | TRBJ2-5 | TRBV7-9 | TRBD1 | CASSKGWDRVSSQYF | TGTGCCAGCAGCAAGGGATGGGACAGGGTTTCGTCCCAGTACTTC
NA | TRBJ2-5 | TRBV6-5 | NA | CASSRLGPGETQYF | TGTGCCAGCAGCCGCCTGGGGCCCGGGGAGACCCAGTACTTC
NA | TRBJ1-1 | TRBV28 | NA | CASSLEGSEAFF | TGTGCCAGCAGTTTGGAGGGCTCTGAAGCTTTCTTT
NA | TRBJ2-2 | TRBV7-3 | NA | CASSLPGTGELFF | TGTGCCAGCAGCTTACCAGGGACCGGGGAGCTGTTTTTT
NA | TRBJ2-5 | TRBV5-1 | NA | CASSLLGQETQYF | TGCGCCAGCAGCTTGCTTGGCCAAGAGACCCAGTACTTC
once | TRBJ2-7 | TRBV11-3 | NA | CASSLDQTYEQYF | TGTGCCAGCAGCCTCGACCAAACCTACGAGCAGTACTTC
few | TRBJ2-2 | TRBV4-1 | TRBD2 | CASSWRGGNTGELFF | TGCGCCAGCAGCTGGCGGGGGGGAAACACCGGGGAGCTGTTTTTT
NA | TRBJ1-2 | TRBV30 | TRBD1 | CAWSVRTGENGYTF | TGTGCCTGGAGTGTACGAACAGGGGAAAATGGCTACACCTTC
NA | TRBJ2-2 | TRBV6-1 | TRBD1 | CASRGGQGLAGELFF | TGTGCCAGCAGAGGCGGACAGGGTCTAGCCGGGGAGCTGTTTTTT
NA | TRBJ2-5 | TRBV2 | TRBD2 | CASKGTTEETQYF | TGTGCCAGCAAGGGGACTACTGAAGAGACCCAGTACTTC
NA | TRBJ2-7 | TRBV28 | NA | CASSFDWRGMGDEQYF | TGTGCCAGCAGTTTCGATTGGCGGGGAATGGGGGACGAGCAGTACTTC
NA | TRBJ2-3 | TRBV7-2 | NA | CASSFRGTRTDTQYF | TGTGCCAGCAGCTTTCGGGGGACCCGCACAGATACGCAGTATTTT
NA | TRBJ2-2 | TRBV2 | NA | CASTLRDVSGELFF | TGTGCCAGTACGCTCAGGGACGTATCCGGGGAGCTGTTTTTT
NA | TRBJ2-7 | TRBV7-2 | TRBD2 | CASSPGGAGGLAEQYF | TGTGCCAGCAGCCCGGGAGGGGCGGGAGGACTTGCCGAGCAGTACTTC
few | TRBJ2-7 | TRBV28 | NA | CASSFSLATLTYEQYF | TGTGCCAGCAGTTTTTCCCTTGCGACTCTTACCTACGAGCAGTACTTC
NA | TRBJ1-5 | TRBV30 | NA | CAWSVPKDSNQPQHF | TGTGCCTGGAGTGTACCGAAAGATAGCAATCAGCCCCAGCATTTT
few | TRBJ2-5 | TRBV15 | NA | CATSRGGVRIETQYF | TGTGCCACCAGCAGAGGGGGGGTTCGGATAGAGACCCAGTACTTC
NA | TRBJ2-3 | TRBV20-1 | TRBD2 | CSARGGTSGAF | TGCAGTGCTAGAGGAGGGACTAGCGGGGCTTTT
few | TRBJ1-2 | TRBV18 | NA | CASSPSSDLGYGYTF | TGTGCCAGCTCACCAAGCTCCGACCTCGGCTATGGCTACACCTTC
NA | TRBJ2-7 | TRBV5-5 | TRBD2 | CASSLVLRREVPYEQYF | TGTGCCAGCAGCCTGGTTTTAAGGCGGGAGGTTCCCTACGAGCAGTACTTC
NA | TRBJ2-3 | TRBV13 | TRBD2 | CASSQPRAGGTDTQYF | TGTGCCAGCAGCCAACCTCGCGCGGGGGGAACAGATACGCAGTATTTT
NA | TRBJ2-3 | TRBV7-8 | TRBD1 | CASSFSPGTGLTDTQYF | TGTGCCAGCAGCTTCTCCCCCGGGACAGGGTTGACAGATACGCAGTATTTT
NA | TRBJ2-7 | TRBV5-4 | TRBD1 | CASSRGTASPFEQYF | TGTGCCAGCAGCAGAGGGACAGCTTCTCCGTTCGAGCAGTACTTC
few | TRBJ2-1 | TRBV12-2 | NA | CASRLKGGLAGPSYNEQFF | TGTGCAAGTCGCCTCAAGGGGGGGCTAGCGGGTCCCTCCTACAATGAGCAGTTCTTC
NA | TRBJ2-3 | TRBV2 | NA | CASSEGRGTDTQYF | TGTGCCAGCAGTGAGGGGCGGGGCACAGATACGCAGTATTTT
NA | TRBJ2-3 | TRBV4-1 | NA | CASSQESLATDTQYF | TGCGCCAGCAGCCAAGAGAGTCTAGCCACAGATACGCAGTATTTT
NA | TRBJ2-1 | TRBV7-9 | NA | CASSFVRGSNEQFF | TGTGCCAGCAGCTTTGTCCGGGGGAGCAATGAGCAGTTCTTC
few | TRBJ1-1 | TRBV7-2 | NA | CASSSSGVTEAFF | TGTGCCAGCAGCTCCAGTGGAGTGACTGAAGCTTTCTTT
medium-sized | TRBJ2-7 | TRBV4-1 | NA | CASSQAQGFYEQYF | TGCGCCAGCAGCCAAGCCCAGGGATTCTACGAGCAGTACTTC
NA | TRBJ1-5 | TRBV19 | TRBD1 | CASSMWQGATQPQHF | TGTGCCAGTAGTATGTGGCAGGGGGCGACCCAGCCCCAGCATTTT
NA | TRBJ2-1 | TRBV7-8 | NA | CASSFLGTYNEQFF | TGTGCCAGCAGCTTTTTAGGGACTTACAATGAGCAGTTCTTC
NA | TRBJ2-1 | TRBV5-4 | NA | CASSLTDSSNEQFF | TGTGCCAGCAGCTTGACAGACTCCTCCAATGAGCAGTTCTTC
NA | TRBJ1-1 | TRBV18 | NA | CASSLAGSAEAFF | TGTGCCAGCTCGCTCGCGGGGAGCGCTGAAGCTTTCTTT
NA | TRBJ1-1 | TRBV5-1 | NA | CASSLDSGGLNTEAFF | TGCGCCAGCAGCTTGGATTCTGGGGGGTTGAACACTGAAGCTTTCTTT
NA | TRBJ2-1 | TRBV7-2 | NA | CASSLQGLYVLEQFF | TGTGCCAGCAGCTTACAGGGACTCTACGTGCTGGAGCAGTTCTTC
NA | TRBJ1-4 | TRBV7-8 | NA | CASSLAGSLDEKLFF | TGTGCCAGCAGCTTAGCAGGTAGCTTGGATGAAAAACTGTTTTTT
NA | TRBJ2-1 | TRBV14 | TRBD2 | CASSYSGPSYNEQFF | TGTGCCAGCAGCTATAGCGGGCCCTCCTACAATGAGCAGTTCTTC
NA | TRBJ2-5 | TRBV27 | NA | CASSLRYQETQYF | TGTGCCAGCAGTTTACGGTACCAAGAGACCCAGTACTTC
NA | TRBJ2-2 | TRBV25-1 | NA | CASRAGGGELFF | TGTGCCAGCAGAGCCGGGGGCGGGGAGCTGTTTTTT
NA | TRBJ2-3 | TRBV5-4 | TRBD2 | CASSLPFGGGTDTQYF | TGTGCCAGCAGCTTGCCCTTCGGGGGGGGCACAGATACGCAGTATTTT
NA | TRBJ2-7 | TRBV4-3 | NA | CASSQDSAGNYEQYF | TGCGCCAGCAGCCAAGATTCGGCAGGCAACTACGAGCAGTACTTC
NA | TRBJ1-1 | TRBV7-9 | TRBD1 | CASSLAGTGGTEAFF | TGTGCCAGCAGCTTAGCAGGGACAGGGGGCACTGAAGCTTTCTTT
few | TRBJ1-3 | TRBV7-2 | NA | CASSPISVGQIGNTIYF | TGTGCCAGCAGCCCGATCTCGGTCGGGCAGATCGGAAACACCATATATTTT
NA | TRBJ2-1 | TRBV7-3 | TRBD2 | CASSPRTSLDGYNEQFF | TGTGCCAGCAGCCCCCGGACTAGCCTTGACGGCTACAATGAGCAGTTCTTC
NA | TRBJ2-5 | TRBV18 | TRBD2 | CASSLLAEETQYF | TGTGCCAGCTCACTGCTAGCGGAAGAGACCCAGTACTTC
NA | TRBJ2-2 | TRBV2 | NA | CASTADRSDTGELFF | TGTGCCAGCACCGCAGACAGGAGCGACACCGGGGAGCTGTTTTTT
few | TRBJ2-3 | TRBV7-9 | TRBD1 | CASRTQGARGTDTQYF | TGTGCCAGCAGGACCCAGGGGGCAAGGGGCACAGATACGCAGTATTTT
NA | TRBJ1-2 | TRBV28 | NA | CASSLPEDRTGGYTF | TGTGCCAGCAGTTTACCCGAGGACAGAACGGGAGGCTACACCTTC
few | TRBJ2-7 | TRBV28 | TRBD2 | CATGLAGGLGEQYF | TGTGCCACTGGACTAGCGGGAGGTCTGGGGGAGCAGTACTTC
NA | TRBJ2-1 | TRBV28 | NA | CASSPRPSSYNEQFF | TGTGCCAGCAGTCCACGTCCCAGCTCCTACAATGAGCAGTTCTTC
NA | TRBJ1-1 | TRBV6-6 | NA | CASSPGGASDTEAFF | TGTGCCAGCAGTCCCGGGGGGGCATCGGACACTGAAGCTTTCTTT
NA | TRBJ2-3 | TRBV5-1 | NA | CASSLVGRTDTQYF | TGCGCCAGCAGCTTGGTGGGGAGAACAGATACGCAGTATTTT
NA | TRBJ2-4 | TRBV7-2 | NA | CASSPQGGAFWYF | TGTGCCAGCAGCCCCCAAGGGGGGGCGTTTTGGTACTTC
NA | TRBJ1-2 | TRBV6-5 | TRBD1 | CASSSRQGASGYTF | TGTGCCAGCAGTTCTCGACAGGGGGCTAGTGGCTACACCTTC
NA | TRBJ1-1 | TRBV6-6 | NA | CASSYSWGGNTEAFF | TGTGCCAGCAGTTACTCCTGGGGGGGCAACACTGAAGCTTTCTTT
NA | TRBJ2-2 | TRBV6-5 | NA | CASSAPGPGLFF | TGTGCCAGCAGTGCCCCGGGACCAGGGCTGTTTTTT
NA | TRBJ1-1 | TRBV2 | NA | CASSETRGLFYTEAFF | TGTGCCAGCAGTGAGACCAGGGGATTGTTTTACACTGAAGCTTTCTTT
NA | TRBJ1-2 | TRBV7-6 | NA | CASSLARGYGYTF | TGTGCCAGCAGCTTAGCACGGGGCTATGGCTACACCTTC
NA | TRBJ2-7 | TRBV15 | NA | CATSRDYVGQSGEQYF | TGTGCCACCAGCAGAGATTATGTAGGACAGTCGGGCGAGCAGTACTTC